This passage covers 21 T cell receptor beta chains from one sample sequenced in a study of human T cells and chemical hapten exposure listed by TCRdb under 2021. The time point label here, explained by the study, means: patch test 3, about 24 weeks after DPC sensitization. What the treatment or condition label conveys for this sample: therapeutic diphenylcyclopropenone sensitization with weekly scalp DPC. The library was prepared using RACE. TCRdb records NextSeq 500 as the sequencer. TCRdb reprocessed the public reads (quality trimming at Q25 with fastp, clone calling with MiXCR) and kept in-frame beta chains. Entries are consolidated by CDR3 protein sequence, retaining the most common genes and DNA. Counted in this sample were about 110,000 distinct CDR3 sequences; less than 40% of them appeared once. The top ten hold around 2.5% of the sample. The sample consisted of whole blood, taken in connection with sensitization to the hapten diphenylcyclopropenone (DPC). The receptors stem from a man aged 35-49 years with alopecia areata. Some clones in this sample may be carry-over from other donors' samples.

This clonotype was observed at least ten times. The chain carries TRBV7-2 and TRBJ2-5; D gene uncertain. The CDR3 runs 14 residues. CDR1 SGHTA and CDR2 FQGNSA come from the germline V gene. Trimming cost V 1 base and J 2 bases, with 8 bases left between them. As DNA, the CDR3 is TGTGCCAGCAGCTTAGATTCAGGACAAGAGACCCAGTACTTC. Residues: CASSLDSGQETQYF. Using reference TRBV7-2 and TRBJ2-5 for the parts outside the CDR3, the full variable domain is GAGVSQSPSNKVTEKGKDVELRCDPISGHTALYWYRQSLGQGLEFLIYFQGNSAPDKSGLPSDRFSAERTGGSVSTLTIQRTQQEDSAVYLCASSLDSGQETQYFGPGTRLLVL.

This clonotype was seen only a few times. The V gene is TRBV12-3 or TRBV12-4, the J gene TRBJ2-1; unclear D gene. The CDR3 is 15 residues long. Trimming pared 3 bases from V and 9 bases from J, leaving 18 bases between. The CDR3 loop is CASSFRAAKSGEQFF. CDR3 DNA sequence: TGTGCCAGCAGTTTTAGGGCAGCGAAATCAGGTGAGCAGTTCTTC.

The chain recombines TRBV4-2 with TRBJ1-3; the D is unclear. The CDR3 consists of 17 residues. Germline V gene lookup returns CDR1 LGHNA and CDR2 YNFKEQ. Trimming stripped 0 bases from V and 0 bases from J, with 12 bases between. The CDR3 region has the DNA TGTGCCAGCAGCCAAGATATCCCCGCTAGCTCTGGAAACACCATATATTTT. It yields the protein CASSQDIPASSGNTIYF.

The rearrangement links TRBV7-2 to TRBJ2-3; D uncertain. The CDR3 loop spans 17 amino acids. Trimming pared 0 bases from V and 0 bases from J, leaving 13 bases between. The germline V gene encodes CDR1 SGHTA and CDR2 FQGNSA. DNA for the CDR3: TGTGCCAGCAGCTTAGCGCTCCGGATAACTAGCACAGATACGCAGTATTTT. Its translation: CASSLALRITSTDTQYF.

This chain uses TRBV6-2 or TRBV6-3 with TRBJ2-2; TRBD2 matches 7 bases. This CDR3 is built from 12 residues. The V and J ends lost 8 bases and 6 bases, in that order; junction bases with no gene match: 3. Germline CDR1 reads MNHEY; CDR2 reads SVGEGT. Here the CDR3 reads CASGRESGELFF. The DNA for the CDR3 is TGTGCCAGCGGGAGGGAATCCGGGGAGCTGTTTTTT.

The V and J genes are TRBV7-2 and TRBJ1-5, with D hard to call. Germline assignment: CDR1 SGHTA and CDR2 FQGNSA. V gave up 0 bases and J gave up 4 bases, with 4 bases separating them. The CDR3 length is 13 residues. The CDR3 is CASSLAQNQPQHF. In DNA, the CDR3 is TGTGCCAGCAGCTTAGCGCAGAATCAGCCCCAGCATTTT.

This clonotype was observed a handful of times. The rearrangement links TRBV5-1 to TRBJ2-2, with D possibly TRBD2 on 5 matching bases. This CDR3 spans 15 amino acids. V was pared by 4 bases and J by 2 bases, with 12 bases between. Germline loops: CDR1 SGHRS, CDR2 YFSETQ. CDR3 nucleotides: TGCGCCAGCAGCCGACCGGGAAGCAACACCGGGGAGCTGTTTTTT. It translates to CASSRPGSNTGELFF.

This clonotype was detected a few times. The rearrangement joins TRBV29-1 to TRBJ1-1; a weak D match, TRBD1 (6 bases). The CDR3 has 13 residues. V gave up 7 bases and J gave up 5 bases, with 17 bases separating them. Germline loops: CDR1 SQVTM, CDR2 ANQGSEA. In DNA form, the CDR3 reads TGCAGCGGGACACAGGGTTTTGAAACTGAAGCTTTCTTT. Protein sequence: CSGTQGFETEAFF.

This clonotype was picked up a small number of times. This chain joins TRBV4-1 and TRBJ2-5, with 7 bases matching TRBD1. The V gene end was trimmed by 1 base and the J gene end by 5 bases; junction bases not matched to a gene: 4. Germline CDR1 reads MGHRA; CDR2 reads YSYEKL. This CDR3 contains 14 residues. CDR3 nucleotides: TGCGCCAGCAGCCAAGTTGACAGGGCGGAGACCCAGTACTTC. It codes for CASSQVDRAETQYF.

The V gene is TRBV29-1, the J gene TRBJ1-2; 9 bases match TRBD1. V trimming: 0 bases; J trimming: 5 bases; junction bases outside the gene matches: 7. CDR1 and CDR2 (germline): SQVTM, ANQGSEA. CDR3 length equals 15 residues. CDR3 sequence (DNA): TGCAGCGTTGAAGAGGCCGGACAGGGGTCTTATGGCTACACCTTC. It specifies CSVEEAGQGSYGYTF. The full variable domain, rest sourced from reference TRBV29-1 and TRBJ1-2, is SAVISQKPSRDICQRGTSLTIQCQVDSQVTMMFWYRQQPGQSLTLIATANQGSEATYESGFVIDKFPISRPNLTFSTLTVSNMSPEDSSIYLCSVEEAGQGSYGYTFGSGTRLTVV.

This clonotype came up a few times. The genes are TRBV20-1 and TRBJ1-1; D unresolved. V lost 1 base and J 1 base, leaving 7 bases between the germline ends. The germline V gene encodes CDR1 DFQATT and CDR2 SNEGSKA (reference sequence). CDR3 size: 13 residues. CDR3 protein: CSARAAANTEAFF. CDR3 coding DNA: TGCAGTGCTAGAGCGGCTGCGAACACTGAAGCTTTCTTT.

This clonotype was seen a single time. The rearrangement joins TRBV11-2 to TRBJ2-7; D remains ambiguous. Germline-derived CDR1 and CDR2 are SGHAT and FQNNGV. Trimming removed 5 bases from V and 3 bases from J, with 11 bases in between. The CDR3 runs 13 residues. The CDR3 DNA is TGTGCCAGCAGCCGTGACACGAGCTACGAGCAGTACGTC. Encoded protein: CASSRDTSYEQYV.

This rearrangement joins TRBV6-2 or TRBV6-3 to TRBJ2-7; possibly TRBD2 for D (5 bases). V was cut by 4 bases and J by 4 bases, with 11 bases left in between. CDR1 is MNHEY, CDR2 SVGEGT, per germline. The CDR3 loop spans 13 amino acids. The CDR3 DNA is TGTGCCAGCAGTTCGGGGAAGGTATACGAGCAGTACGTC. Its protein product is CASSSGKVYEQYV.

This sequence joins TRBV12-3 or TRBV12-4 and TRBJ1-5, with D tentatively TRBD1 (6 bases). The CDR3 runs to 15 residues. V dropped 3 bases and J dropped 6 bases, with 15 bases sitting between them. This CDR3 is CASSLVQGSGQPQHF. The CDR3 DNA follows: TGTGCCAGCAGTTTGGTTCAGGGGAGCGGTCAGCCCCAGCATTTT.

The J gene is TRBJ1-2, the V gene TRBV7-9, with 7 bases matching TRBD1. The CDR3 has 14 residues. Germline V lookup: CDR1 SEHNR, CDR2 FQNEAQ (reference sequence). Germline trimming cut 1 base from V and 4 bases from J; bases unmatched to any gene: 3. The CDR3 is CASSLEAGGYGYTF. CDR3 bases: TGTGCCAGCAGCTTAGAGGCAGGGGGCTATGGCTACACCTTC.

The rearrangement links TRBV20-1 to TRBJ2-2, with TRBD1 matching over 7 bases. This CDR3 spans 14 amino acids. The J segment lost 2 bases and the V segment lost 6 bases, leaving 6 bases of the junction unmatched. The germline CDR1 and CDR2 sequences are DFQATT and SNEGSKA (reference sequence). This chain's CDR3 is CSAPDRENTGELFF. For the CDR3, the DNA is TGCAGTGCCCCCGACAGGGAAAACACCGGGGAGCTGTTTTTT.

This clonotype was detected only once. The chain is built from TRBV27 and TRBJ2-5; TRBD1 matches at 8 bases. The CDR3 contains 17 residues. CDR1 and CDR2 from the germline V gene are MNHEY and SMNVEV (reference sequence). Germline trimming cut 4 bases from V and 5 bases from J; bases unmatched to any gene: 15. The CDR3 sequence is CASSSSTGVILWETQYF. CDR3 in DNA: TGTGCCAGCAGTTCCTCGACAGGGGTAATTTTATGGGAGACCCAGTACTTC.

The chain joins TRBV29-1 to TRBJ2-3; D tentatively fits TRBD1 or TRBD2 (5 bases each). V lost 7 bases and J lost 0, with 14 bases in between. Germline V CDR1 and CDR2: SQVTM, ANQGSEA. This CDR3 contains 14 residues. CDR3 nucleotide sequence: TGCAGCGCTGGGGACGCGTCTAGCACAGATACGCAGTATTTT. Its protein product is CSAGDASSTDTQYF.

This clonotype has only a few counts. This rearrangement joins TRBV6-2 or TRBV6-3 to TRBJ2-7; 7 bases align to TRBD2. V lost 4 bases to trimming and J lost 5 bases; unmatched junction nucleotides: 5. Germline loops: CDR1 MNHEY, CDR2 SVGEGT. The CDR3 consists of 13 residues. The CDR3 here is CASSWRSGNEQYF. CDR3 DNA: TGTGCCAGCAGTTGGAGGAGCGGGAACGAGCAGTACTTC.

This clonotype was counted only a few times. The CDR3 DNA follows: TGTGCCAGCAGTACCGGGACAGGGGACTACGAGCAGTACTTC. It specifies CASSTGTGDYEQYF. V usage is TRBV11-3 and J usage is TRBJ2-7; 10 bases line up with TRBD1. The germline CDR1 and CDR2 sequences are SGHNT and YENEEA. The V gene end was trimmed by 6 bases and the J gene end by 3 bases; junction bases not matched to a gene: 5. The CDR3 consists of 14 residues.

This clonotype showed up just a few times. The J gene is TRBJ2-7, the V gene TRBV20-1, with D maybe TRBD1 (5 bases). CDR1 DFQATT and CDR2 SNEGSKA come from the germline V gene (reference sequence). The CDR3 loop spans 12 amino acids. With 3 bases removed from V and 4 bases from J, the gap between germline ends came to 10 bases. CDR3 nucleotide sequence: TGCAGTGCTAGGCCGCAGGGATACGAGCAGTACTTC. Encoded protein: CSARPQGYEQYF.